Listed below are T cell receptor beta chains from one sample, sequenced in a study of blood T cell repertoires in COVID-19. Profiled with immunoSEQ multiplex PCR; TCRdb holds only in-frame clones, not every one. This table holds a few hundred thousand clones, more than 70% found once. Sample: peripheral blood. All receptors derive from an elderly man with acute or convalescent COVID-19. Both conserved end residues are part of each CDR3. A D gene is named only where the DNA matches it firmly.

CDR3 DNA: TGTGCCAGTATGGGCGGGAATGAGCAGTTCTTC
CDR3 protein: CASMGGNEQFF
D gene: .
V gene: TRBV19
J gene: TRBJ2-1

CDR3 DNA: TGTGCCAGCAGTTTAGTGGGACAGGGAAGAGGCTACACCTTC
CDR3 protein: CASSLVGQGRGYTF
D gene: TRBD1
V gene: TRBV28
J gene: TRBJ1-2

CDR3 DNA: TGTGCCAGCAGCCAAGATTTGGCCGGGCAGCCCCAGCATTTT
CDR3 protein: CASSQDLAGQPQHF
D gene: .
V gene: TRBV4-2
J gene: TRBJ1-5

CDR3 DNA: TGCGCCAGCAGCTTGGCGGCTAGCGGACACAATGAGCAGTTCTTC
CDR3 protein: CASSLAASGHNEQFF
D gene: TRBD2
V gene: TRBV5-1
J gene: TRBJ2-1

CDR3 DNA: TGTGCCAGCAGTCAACAGGGATCGCGAAACACCATATATTTT
CDR3 protein: CASSQQGSRNTIYF
D gene: .
V gene: TRBV27
J gene: TRBJ1-3

CDR3 DNA: TGTGCCAGCAGCTTAGGCGGGACAGGGCCCCCCTACGAGCAGTACTTC
CDR3 protein: CASSLGGTGPPYEQYF
D gene: TRBD1
V gene: TRBV7-2
J gene: TRBJ2-7

CDR3 DNA: TGTGCCAGCAGCCCGGAGGTTCGGGACTATAATTCACCCCTCCACTTT
CDR3 protein: CASSPEVRDYNSPLHF
D gene: .
V gene: TRBV4-2
J gene: TRBJ1-6

CDR3 DNA: TGTGCCAGCAGCTTAGAGGGACAGGGGGCCTACGAGCAGTACTTC
CDR3 protein: CASSLEGQGAYEQYF
D gene: TRBD1
V gene: TRBV11-3
J gene: TRBJ2-7

CDR3 DNA: TGTGCCAGCTGGCGGGAGGGCATTTACGAGCAGTACTTC
CDR3 protein: CASWREGIYEQYF
D gene: TRBD2
V gene: TRBV6-5
J gene: TRBJ2-7

CDR3 DNA: TGTGCCAGTCAAAACCCAGGGCCGATCAGGGCTGAAGCTTTCTTT
CDR3 protein: CASQNPGPIRAEAFF
D gene: .
V gene: TRBV28
J gene: TRBJ1-1

CDR3 DNA: TGTGCCAGCAGCAAGACAAGGAACTATGGCTACACCTTC
CDR3 protein: CASSKTRNYGYTF
D gene: .
V gene: TRBV7-2
J gene: TRBJ1-2

CDR3 DNA: TGTGCCAGCAGTTATCCGGACATTGGAACTGAAGCTTTCTTT
CDR3 protein: CASSYPDIGTEAFF
D gene: .
V gene: TRBV6-2/TRBV6-3
J gene: TRBJ1-1

CDR3 DNA: TGCGCCAGCAGCTTGGCTAGCGGGGGGGCAGATACGCAGTATTTT
CDR3 protein: CASSLASGGADTQYF
D gene: TRBD2
V gene: TRBV5-1
J gene: TRBJ2-3

CDR3 DNA: TGTGCCAGCAGTTACGACCCCAGGAACAATCAGCCCCAGCATTTT
CDR3 protein: CASSYDPRNNQPQHF
D gene: .
V gene: TRBV6-2/TRBV6-3
J gene: TRBJ1-5

CDR3 DNA: TGTGCCAGCAGCCCCGGGACAGTCTCCTACAATGAGCAGTTCTTC
CDR3 protein: CASSPGTVSYNEQFF
D gene: TRBD1
V gene: TRBV11-1
J gene: TRBJ2-1

CDR3 DNA: TGTGCCAGCAGTGACGGCGGGACAGGGGTCGAAAAACTGTTTTTT
CDR3 protein: CASSDGGTGVEKLFF
D gene: TRBD1
V gene: TRBV25-1
J gene: TRBJ1-4